The rows below give T cell receptor beta chains drawn from one sample of a study of blood T cell repertoires in COVID-19. Produced via immunoSEQ multiplex PCR; TCRdb's table is partial and in-frame only. In the table there are approximately 140,000 clones, around 85% of which are singletons. The sequenced material came from peripheral blood. These receptors were taken from a man aged 65 to 79 with acute or convalescent COVID-19. Each CDR3 is given with its conserved first and last residue. A D gene is named only where the DNA matches it firmly. Clone size appears in some rows only: once, few, many, or a class for an expanded clone.

>.|15|.|TRBV5-1|TRBJ2-1
TGCGCCAGCAGCTTTTTGTCTAGCGCCTACAATGAGCAGTTCTTC
CASSFLSSAYNEQFF
>once|13|TRBD1|TRBV7-8|TRBJ2-1
TGTGCCAGCACCAGCAGGGGGCCAAATGAGCAGTTCTTC
CASTSRGPNEQFF
>.|15|.|TRBV11-1|TRBJ1-2
TGTGCCAGCAGCTTAAGCATTCTAGGAGACTATGGCTACACCTTC
CASSLSILGDYGYTF
>.|20|TRBD2|TRBV7-7|TRBJ2-2
TGTGCTAGCAGCTCGTTCGGGACTAGCGGGAGGTCTCCGAACACCGGGGAGCTGTTTTTT
CASSSFGTSGRSPNTGELFF
>.|16|TRBD2|TRBV5-1|TRBJ2-1
TGCGCCAGCAGCACCGGGACTAGCAGCCCTTTTGGTGAGCAGTTCTTC
CASSTGTSSPFGEQFF
>.|15|TRBD1|TRBV6-2/TRBV6-3|TRBJ2-5
TGTGCCAGCACCCCCCGACAGGGACAGGGAGAGACCCAGTACTTC
CASTPRQGQGETQYF
>.|14|TRBD1|TRBV29-1|TRBJ2-7
TGCAGCGTTCTGTTACAGGGGGGCAACTACGAGCAGTACTTC
CSVLLQGGNYEQYF
>.|19|TRBD1|TRBV7-2|TRBJ1-6
TGTGCCAGCAGCTTGGGGCGCGGACAGGGGGGGCGATGGATTTCACCCCTCCACTTT
CASSLGRGQGGRWISPLHF
>.|16|TRBD1|TRBV11-2|TRBJ1-2
TGTGCCAGCAGCAGGACCGGGACAGGGGGAAACTATGGCTACACCTTC
CASSRTGTGGNYGYTF
>.|15|.|TRBV6-5|TRBJ1-5
TGTGCCAGCAGCGCTACAAAGGGGCACCCCGGAGCCCAGCATTTT
CASSATKGHPGAQHF
>.|19|TRBD2|TRBV7-2|TRBJ2-7
TGTGCCAGCAGCCCACTCTGGACTAGCGGGAGGGCCCTCGTTAACGAGCAGTACTTC
CASSPLWTSGRALVNEQYF
>.|15|TRBD1|TRBV5-1|TRBJ2-5
TGCGCCAGCAGCGGGGACAGGGGGGTAGGAGAGACCCAGTACTTC
CASSGDRGVGETQYF
>.|15|.|TRBV28|TRBJ1-5
TGTGCCAGCAGTTTCACAGAATATAGCAATCAGCCCCAGCATTTT
CASSFTEYSNQPQHF
>.|16|TRBD2|TRBV11-3|TRBJ2-1
TGTGCCAGCAGCAGGACTAGCGGGACGTCCCACAATGAGCAGTTCTTC
CASSRTSGTSHNEQFF
>once|12|.|TRBV6-2/TRBV6-3|TRBJ1-2
TGTGCCAGCAGCTCGGGACTTTGGGGCTACACCTTC
CASSSGLWGYTF
>.|13|TRBD1|TRBV19|TRBJ1-2
TGTGCCAGCCGGGACAGGGGGCTCTATGGCTACACCTTC
CASRDRGLYGYTF
>.|14|.|TRBV28|TRBJ1-1
TGTGCCAGCATTCCCGGGGGGGGGACATCCAAAGCTTTCTTT
CASIPGGGTSKAFF
>once|14|.|TRBV11-2|TRBJ2-7
TGTGCCAGCAGCTTAGGCAGGGCATCCTACGAGCAGTACTTC
CASSLGRASYEQYF
>.|14|.|TRBV9|TRBJ2-7
TGTGCCAGCAGCCTAGCTATGAGCTCGTCTGAGCAGTACTTC
CASSLAMSSSEQYF
>few|13|.|TRBV14|TRBJ1-4
TGTGCCAGCAGCCAAGGAATCCCAGGACTGATGTTTTTT
CASSQGIPGLMFF
>.|13|.|TRBV12-3/TRBV12-4|TRBJ1-1
TGTGCCAGCAGCCTCACATTGAACACTGAAGCTTTCTTT
CASSLTLNTEAFF
>.|14|.|TRBV27|TRBJ1-3
TGTGCCAGCAGTTCTTTGGCAGCTGGAAACACCATATATTTT
CASSSLAAGNTIYF
>.|19|.|TRBV3-1/TRBV3-2|TRBJ2-7
TGTGCCAGCAGCCAATTATGTTACTCGCGACAGGCTCGGACTTACGAGCAGTACTTC
CASSQLCYSRQARTYEQYF
>.|13|TRBD1|TRBV6-5|TRBJ1-5
TGTGCCAGCACCGGACAGGGGTCTCAGCCCCAGCATTTT
CASTGQGSQPQHF
>.|13|.|TRBV4-1|TRBJ2-7
TGCGCCAGCAGCCAAGTTCCGGGACTCGAGCAGTACTTC
CASSQVPGLEQYF
>.|16|.|TRBV9|TRBJ2-5
TGTGCCAGCAGCGTAGCCCCCTCGGGTGGCGGGGAGACCCAGTACTTC
CASSVAPSGGGETQYF
>.|17|TRBD1|TRBV28|TRBJ1-2
TGTGCCAGCAGGCAACGTGGTGTACAGGGGAATAACTATGGCTACACCTTC
CASRQRGVQGNNYGYTF
>.|17|TRBD2|TRBV11-3|TRBJ2-2
TGTGCCAGCAGCCCCACTAGCGGGAGAGCAAGGACCGGGGAGCTGTTTTTT
CASSPTSGRARTGELFF
>.|15|.|TRBV7-3|TRBJ2-2
TGTGCCAGCAGCTTACGAACTAGGAATACCGGGGAGCTGTTTTTT
CASSLRTRNTGELFF
>.|15|.|TRBV21-1|TRBJ2-2
TGTGCCATTCAGGGGGCCCCTTCGAACACCGGGGAGCTGTTTTTT
CAIQGAPSNTGELFF
>once|16|.|TRBV9|TRBJ1-2
TGTGCCAGCAGCGGCTCCTTAGGAGGCCAGATCTATGGCTACACCTTC
CASSGSLGGQIYGYTF
>.|12|TRBD2|TRBV7-8|TRBJ2-1
TGTGCCAGCAGCTTGGGGAGGGATGAGCAGTTCTTC
CASSLGRDEQFF
>.|14|TRBD1|TRBV30|TRBJ1-5
TGTGCCTGGACACTACAGGGGGGCAATCAGCCCCAGCATTTT
CAWTLQGGNQPQHF
>.|16|TRBD2|TRBV5-1|TRBJ2-2
TGCGCCAGCAGCTTGCTAAGCGGGAGGGCCGCCGGGGAGCTGTTTTTT
CASSLLSGRAAGELFF
>once|15|TRBD1|TRBV19|TRBJ1-5
TGTGCCAGTACGAGAGGACAGGGAGTCAGTCAGCCCCAGCATTTT
CASTRGQGVSQPQHF
>.|12|TRBD1|TRBV29-1|TRBJ2-5
TGCAGCGTTGGGGACAGGGGAGAGACCCAGTACTTC
CSVGDRGETQYF
>.|15|.|TRBV2|TRBJ1-1
TGTGCCAGCAGTGATGGGAACAGGGCGATCACTGAAGCTTTCTTT
CASSDGNRAITEAFF
>.|14|.|TRBV5-4|TRBJ2-7
TGTGCCAGCAGCTTATGGGGGCCGGGCTACGAGCAGTACTTC
CASSLWGPGYEQYF
>.|15|TRBD1|TRBV11-2|TRBJ2-3
TGTGCCAGCAGCTTAGACCCACAGGGGTCAGATACGCAGTATTTT
CASSLDPQGSDTQYF
>.|15|TRBD2|TRBV6-1|TRBJ2-1
TGTGCCAGCAGTGAAGGGTGGACTAGCGGCGCCGAGCAGTTCTTC
CASSEGWTSGAEQFF
>.|14|TRBD2|TRBV19|TRBJ2-1
TGTGCCAGTAGTATGAGGGCGGGAGTTGGTGAGCAGTTCTTC
CASSMRAGVGEQFF
>.|16|.|TRBV10-3|TRBJ2-4
TGTGCCATCAGTGAGGGCTTAGGACTAGCCAAAAACATTCAGTACTTC
CAISEGLGLAKNIQYF
>.|15|.|TRBV6-1|TRBJ2-2
TGTGCCAGCAGTCCCTACAGGGATCCAAGAGGGGAGCTGTTTTTT
CASSPYRDPRGELFF
>once|16|TRBD2|TRBV5-6|TRBJ2-1
TGTGCCAGCAAGCCCAAGCCGGGAGGTGGTTCGGATGAGCAGTTCTTC
CASKPKPGGGSDEQFF
>.|15|TRBD1|TRBV7-2|TRBJ1-5
TGTGCCAGCAGCTATCAGGGGGGCAGCAATCAGCCCCAGCATTTT
CASSYQGGSNQPQHF
>.|18|TRBD2|TRBV9|TRBJ2-1
TGTGCCAGCAGCGTACCCGGGACTAGCGGGAGCTCCTACAATGAGCAGTTCTTC
CASSVPGTSGSSYNEQFF
>.|15|TRBD2|TRBV11-2|TRBJ2-3
TGTGCCAGCAGCCTAGCGGGAGGGAGCACAGATACGCAGTATTTT
CASSLAGGSTDTQYF
>.|17|TRBD2|TRBV5-6|TRBJ2-7
TGTGCCAGCAGCTTGGTCTGGACTAGCGGTACAATCTACGAGCAGTACTTC
CASSLVWTSGTIYEQYF
>.|15|TRBD2|TRBV7-2|TRBJ2-7
TGTGCCAGCAGCCGGGGGACGGGAGGGCCCAGCGAGCAGTACTTC
CASSRGTGGPSEQYF
>.|15|TRBD2|TRBV11-2|TRBJ2-1
TGTGCCAGCAGCTTAGGTAGCGGGGTCTACAATGAGCAGTTCTTC
CASSLGSGVYNEQFF
>.|13|.|TRBV7-9|TRBJ1-6
TGTGCCAGCAGCTTAATGAGTGCTTCACCCCTCCACTTT
CASSLMSASPLHF
>.|14|TRBD1|TRBV19|TRBJ1-2
TGTGCCAGTAGTACTGGGACAGTCTTCTATGGCTACACCTTC
CASSTGTVFYGYTF
>once|16|.|TRBV11-2|TRBJ2-1
TGTGCCAGCAGCTCGCCAACAGGGTTCTCCTACAATGAGCAGTTCTTC
CASSSPTGFSYNEQFF
>.|15|TRBD1|TRBV6-2/TRBV6-3|TRBJ2-5
TGTGCCAGCAGTTTACAGGGGGCCCCTCAAGAGACCCAGTACTTC
CASSLQGAPQETQYF